These T cell receptor beta chains were read from a single sample in a study of T cells after yellow fever vaccination. TCRdb ran MiXCR on the 5' RACE reads and lists one entry per CDR3 protein. The sample shows around 350,000 distinct CDR3 sequences, about 9.9% of them seen only once. Sequencing used PBMCs, obtained on the day of the first yellow fever vaccination. All receptors derive from a man aged 18-30 years who received the YFV17D yellow fever vaccine. CDR3s include the opening cysteine and the closing phenylalanine or tryptophan.

V: TRBV6-1
J: TRBJ1-6
CDR3: CASSEAGSYNSPLHF

V: TRBV28
J: TRBJ2-5
CDR3: CASSLAGGFGYF

V: TRBV18
J: TRBJ1-5
CDR3: CASSPVGGVNQPQHF

V: TRBV10-3
J: TRBJ2-5
CDR3: CAISGGGVAGKETQYF

V: TRBV11-2
J: TRBJ2-3
CDR3: CASSSWTSGDSDTQYF

V: TRBV7-8
J: TRBJ2-3
CDR3: CASSRGTGSTDTQYF

V: TRBV18
J: TRBJ2-1
CDR3: CASSPVGSSEQFF

V: TRBV6-1
J: TRBJ1-3
CDR3: CASIRDGRGNTIYF

V: TRBV5-1
J: TRBJ1-1
CDR3: CASSPERNTEAFF

V: TRBV4-1
J: TRBJ1-6
CDR3: CASSQGFAGSGSPLHF